This is a list of T cell receptor beta chains from one sample in a study of blood T cell repertoires in COVID-19. Data came from immunoSEQ multiplex PCR; TCRdb stores just in-frame clones and leaves some out. The sample carries roughly 170,000 clones, about 87% recorded once. The sample comprised peripheral blood. These receptors all stem from a man between 60 and 75 years old with acute or convalescent COVID-19. Each CDR3 is given with its conserved first and last residue. Fields, in order: V gene, J gene, D gene, clone size, CDR3 protein, CDR3 DNA. D genes are given only for firm matches. Size values are once, few and many counts, or a class for expanded clones, and some rows have none.

v_gene: TRBV6-2/TRBV6-3
j_gene: TRBJ2-7
d_gene: TRBD1
abundance: once
CDR3aa: CASSPSDRYEQYF
CDR3nt: TGTGCCAGCAGTCCGTCGGACAGGTACGAGCAGTACTTC

v_gene: TRBV7-7
j_gene: TRBJ2-7
d_gene: TRBD1
abundance: NA
CDR3aa: CASSSGTGGAAGGPAEQYF
CDR3nt: TGTGCCAGCAGCTCCGGGACAGGGGGCGCGGCGGGAGGGCCTGCCGAGCAGTACTTC

v_gene: TRBV6-6
j_gene: TRBJ1-2
d_gene: TRBD1
abundance: few
CDR3aa: CASSPRQGWNGYTF
CDR3nt: TGTGCCAGCAGTCCCCGACAGGGCTGGAATGGCTACACCTTC

v_gene: TRBV3-1/TRBV3-2
j_gene: TRBJ2-3
d_gene: NA
abundance: NA
CDR3aa: CASSQGVSGQINTDTQYF
CDR3nt: TGTGCCAGCAGCCAAGGGGTTTCAGGACAGATAAACACAGATACGCAGTATTTT

v_gene: TRBV7-8
j_gene: TRBJ1-1
d_gene: NA
abundance: NA
CDR3aa: CATLLVGMNTEAFF
CDR3nt: TGTGCCACCCTCCTTGTCGGGATGAACACTGAAGCTTTCTTT

v_gene: TRBV7-9
j_gene: TRBJ2-7
d_gene: NA
abundance: NA
CDR3aa: CASRLSEGGEQYF
CDR3nt: TGTGCCAGCCGCTTATCCGAGGGAGGCGAGCAGTACTTC

v_gene: TRBV7-9
j_gene: TRBJ1-3
d_gene: NA
abundance: NA
CDR3aa: CASSLGGTHSGNTIYF
CDR3nt: TGTGCCAGCAGCTTAGGGGGCACCCACTCTGGAAACACCATATATTTT

v_gene: TRBV7-3
j_gene: TRBJ2-7
d_gene: NA
abundance: few
CDR3aa: CASSLLPQYEQYF
CDR3nt: TGTGCCAGCAGCTTACTACCGCAATACGAGCAGTACTTC

v_gene: TRBV10-3
j_gene: TRBJ1-5
d_gene: NA
abundance: NA
CDR3aa: CAISSRATGSGNQPQHF
CDR3nt: TGTGCCATCAGCTCCAGAGCCACGGGTTCCGGCAATCAGCCCCAGCATTTT

v_gene: TRBV14
j_gene: TRBJ1-1
d_gene: NA
abundance: NA
CDR3aa: CASSQDYSATALTEAFF
CDR3nt: TGTGCCAGCAGCCAAGATTACTCGGCGACAGCCCTTACTGAAGCTTTCTTT

v_gene: TRBV24-1
j_gene: TRBJ1-4
d_gene: TRBD1
abundance: few
CDR3aa: CATSDPRQGDEKLFF
CDR3nt: TGTGCCACCAGTGACCCTAGACAGGGTGATGAAAAACTGTTTTTT

v_gene: TRBV19
j_gene: TRBJ1-3
d_gene: NA
abundance: NA
CDR3aa: CASSIGKSSGNTIYF
CDR3nt: TGTGCCAGTAGTATAGGAAAGAGCTCTGGAAACACCATATATTTT

v_gene: TRBV11-2
j_gene: TRBJ1-1
d_gene: NA
abundance: NA
CDR3aa: CASTKESEAFF
CDR3nt: TGTGCCAGCACCAAAGAGTCTGAAGCTTTCTTT

v_gene: TRBV6-1
j_gene: TRBJ2-1
d_gene: NA
abundance: once
CDR3aa: CASSEQRMGEQFF
CDR3nt: TGTGCCAGCAGTGAACAGAGGATGGGTGAGCAGTTCTTC

v_gene: TRBV18
j_gene: TRBJ1-2
d_gene: TRBD1
abundance: NA
CDR3aa: CASSEGQGANYGYTF
CDR3nt: TGTGCCAGCTCGGAAGGACAGGGAGCTAACTATGGCTACACCTTC

v_gene: TRBV24-1
j_gene: TRBJ2-2
d_gene: NA
abundance: once
CDR3aa: CATSDLDSEFLNTGELFF
CDR3nt: TGTGCCACCAGTGATTTGGACAGCGAATTCTTAAACACCGGGGAGCTGTTTTTT

v_gene: TRBV25-1
j_gene: TRBJ2-1
d_gene: TRBD2
abundance: NA
CDR3aa: CASSRPSAGVYNEQFF
CDR3nt: TGTGCCAGCAGTAGACCCTCAGCGGGAGTCTACAATGAGCAGTTCTTC

v_gene: TRBV19
j_gene: TRBJ1-5
d_gene: NA
abundance: NA
CDR3aa: CASSRQVNSNQPQHF
CDR3nt: TGTGCCAGTAGCAGACAGGTGAATAGCAATCAGCCCCAGCATTTT

v_gene: TRBV30
j_gene: TRBJ1-4
d_gene: NA
abundance: NA
CDR3aa: CAWTAGRNEKLFF
CDR3nt: TGTGCCTGGACGGCAGGGCGTAATGAAAAACTGTTTTTT

v_gene: TRBV11-2
j_gene: TRBJ2-2
d_gene: NA
abundance: NA
CDR3aa: CASRAGHTGELFF
CDR3nt: TGTGCCAGCAGGGCGGGTCACACCGGGGAGCTGTTTTTT

v_gene: TRBV27
j_gene: TRBJ1-4
d_gene: TRBD1
abundance: NA
CDR3aa: CASRSDRVGEKLFF
CDR3nt: TGTGCCAGCAGATCGGACAGGGTGGGGGAAAAACTGTTTTTT

v_gene: TRBV24-1
j_gene: TRBJ2-1
d_gene: TRBD1
abundance: NA
CDR3aa: CATSDGDRGTYNEQFF
CDR3nt: TGTGCCACCAGTGATGGCGACAGGGGAACTTACAATGAGCAGTTCTTC

v_gene: TRBV11-3
j_gene: TRBJ2-7
d_gene: NA
abundance: NA
CDR3aa: CASSRGQFEQYF
CDR3nt: TGTGCCAGCAGCCGCGGACAGTTCGAGCAGTACTTC

v_gene: TRBV30
j_gene: TRBJ2-4
d_gene: NA
abundance: NA
CDR3aa: CAWGQSKNIQYF
CDR3nt: TGTGCCTGGGGACAGAGCAAAAACATTCAGTACTTC

v_gene: TRBV27
j_gene: TRBJ1-2
d_gene: NA
abundance: NA
CDR3aa: CASGTGGDFDGYTF
CDR3nt: TGTGCCAGCGGGACGGGGGGGGACTTTGATGGCTACACCTTC

v_gene: TRBV5-1
j_gene: TRBJ2-3
d_gene: NA
abundance: NA
CDR3aa: CASSPGAGISDTQYF
CDR3nt: TGCGCCAGCAGCCCTGGGGCAGGGATCTCAGATACGCAGTATTTT

v_gene: TRBV27
j_gene: TRBJ1-2
d_gene: NA
abundance: NA
CDR3aa: CASSSRTDANYGYTF
CDR3nt: TGTGCCAGCAGTTCCCGGACAGATGCTAACTATGGCTACACCTTC

v_gene: TRBV2
j_gene: TRBJ1-1
d_gene: NA
abundance: once
CDR3aa: CASHPELNTEAFF
CDR3nt: TGTGCCAGCCATCCAGAATTGAACACTGAAGCTTTCTTT